These T cell receptor beta chains were read from a single sample in a study of blood T cell repertoires in COVID-19. The protocol was immunoSEQ multiplex PCR, while the TCRdb copy is restricted to in-frame clones and leaves out a portion. The sample carries about 250,000 clones, 65% to 90% recorded once. What was sequenced was peripheral blood. These TCRs come from a woman aged 80 or over with active or convalescent COVID-19. Each CDR3 is given with its conserved first and last residue. D genes are given only for firm matches. Clone size is stated in some rows and not others, as once, few, many or a class when expanded.

.,TRBV10-2,.,TRBJ1-5,TGCGCCAGCTCCCTTGGGCCGCGCAATCAGCCCCAGCATTTT,CASSLGPRNQPQHF
.,TRBV5-6,few,TRBJ2-7,TGTGCCAGCAGCTTGAACAGGTACGAGCAGTACTTC,CASSLNRYEQYF
TRBD2,TRBV4-1,.,TRBJ2-5,TGCGCCAGCAGCCGAAGGACTAGTCAATCCCAAGAGACCCAGTACTTC,CASSRRTSQSQETQYF
.,TRBV21-1,.,TRBJ2-3,TGTGCCAGCAGCAAAGGCTGTCGTGGCGGACAGGGTGTTCCAGATACGCAGTATTTT,CASSKGCRGGQGVPDTQYF
TRBD1,TRBV18,.,TRBJ1-5,TGTGCCAGCTCACCGACAGGGGGGAATCAGCCCCAGCATTTT,CASSPTGGNQPQHF
.,TRBV5-6,.,TRBJ1-2,TGTGCCAGCAGGATCACAGGGTACTATGGCTACACCTTC,CASRITGYYGYTF
TRBD1,TRBV7-2,.,TRBJ1-2,TGTGCCAGCAGCTTAGCAAACAGGGGAGATGGCTACACCTTC,CASSLANRGDGYTF
.,TRBV27,.,TRBJ1-1,TGTGCCAGCAGGCGCCCAGGGGTAGGGAACACTGAAGCTTTCTTT,CASRRPGVGNTEAFF
.,TRBV24-1,.,TRBJ2-7,TGTGCCACCAGTGATTTCGGCGAGCAGTACTTC,CATSDFGEQYF
TRBD1,TRBV28,.,TRBJ1-2,TGTGCCAGCGGTTTACCCGACAGGGCTAGCGGCTACACCTTC,CASGLPDRASGYTF
.,TRBV4-1,.,TRBJ2-7,TGCGCCAGCAGCCAACCAGGGATCTCCTACGAGCAGTACTTC,CASSQPGISYEQYF
.,TRBV5-4,.,TRBJ1-6,TGTGCCAGCAGCTTGGTTCAGGGCCATAATTCACCCCTCCACTTT,CASSLVQGHNSPLHF
TRBD2,TRBV20-1,.,TRBJ2-7,TGCAGTGCTAGTCGTCCAGAGCGGGGGCACGAGCAGTACTTC,CSASRPERGHEQYF
TRBD1,TRBV7-2,few,TRBJ1-5,TGTGCCAGCAGCTCGGACAGGTTTGTGCCCCAGCATTTT,CASSSDRFVPQHF
TRBD2,TRBV3-1/TRBV3-2,.,TRBJ2-5,TGTGCCAGCAGCCAAAGGGGTAGCGGGGTACAAGAGACCCAGTACTTC,CASSQRGSGVQETQYF
TRBD1,TRBV3-1/TRBV3-2,.,TRBJ1-4,TGTGCCAGCAGCCAGTACCGGGACAGAGGCGAAAAACTGTTTTTT,CASSQYRDRGEKLFF
TRBD1,TRBV27,few,TRBJ1-2,TGTGCCAGCGGCCCCTCTCCGGGGACAGGGGGACTCTATGGCTACACCTTC,CASGPSPGTGGLYGYTF
TRBD1,TRBV28,.,TRBJ1-5,TGTGCCAGCTCAGACAGGGTCCCCAATCAGCCCCAGCATTTT,CASSDRVPNQPQHF
.,TRBV2,.,TRBJ2-3,TGTGCCAGCACTGGTCTATCTTCAGATACGCAGTATTTT,CASTGLSSDTQYF
.,TRBV24-1,.,TRBJ2-1,TGTGCCACCAGTGACCGCCGACGGGGTGGATACAATGAGCAGTTCTTC,CATSDRRRGGYNEQFF
.,TRBV4-1,few,TRBJ1-2,TGCGCCAGCAGCCAAGAAGAGGGCACCTCCTATGGCTACACCTTC,CASSQEEGTSYGYTF
.,TRBV28,.,TRBJ1-1,TGTGCCAGCAGTTTATCTTCAGGCGAGGGAGCTTTCTTT,CASSLSSGEGAFF
TRBD1,TRBV11-2,.,TRBJ1-4,TGTGCCAGCAGCCGTCCGGGACAGGGTCGTCGGGAAAAACTGTTTTTT,CASSRPGQGRREKLFF
.,TRBV4-2,.,TRBJ1-1,TGTGCCAGCAGCCAAGAGGGTGCGGTTTACACTGAAGCTTTCTTT,CASSQEGAVYTEAFF
.,TRBV4-2,few,TRBJ2-7,TGTGCCAGCAGCCAACCGGCGGGGGCAGGGGGCGCCTACGAGCAGTACTTC,CASSQPAGAGGAYEQYF
.,TRBV6-5,once,TRBJ2-5,TGTGCCAGCAGTCCCCGGACATCCCAAGAGACCCAGTACTTC,CASSPRTSQETQYF
.,TRBV28,.,TRBJ1-1,TGTGCCAGCAGTTTCCCGACCATGACAGCGGAAGCTTTCTTT,CASSFPTMTAEAFF
TRBD1,TRBV10-3,.,TRBJ2-1,TGTGCCATCAGTGGGGACAGAATCTACAATGAGCAGTTCTTC,CAISGDRIYNEQFF
TRBD1,TRBV7-9,once,TRBJ2-1,TGTGCCAGCAGCTCCCCAGGGGGTCTAAATGAGCAGTTCTTC,CASSSPGGLNEQFF
TRBD1,TRBV28,.,TRBJ2-7,TGTGCCACCAGAGCCCCGATGGGACAGGGGTCCTACGAGCAGTACTTC,CATRAPMGQGSYEQYF
.,TRBV4-1,.,TRBJ2-5,TGCGCCAGCAGCCAAGACCCCTCGGGATCCGAGACCCAGTACTTC,CASSQDPSGSETQYF
TRBD2,TRBV9,.,TRBJ2-7,TGTGCCAGCAGCCCGGGACTAGCGGGAGGGCCCACCTACGAGCAGTACTTC,CASSPGLAGGPTYEQYF